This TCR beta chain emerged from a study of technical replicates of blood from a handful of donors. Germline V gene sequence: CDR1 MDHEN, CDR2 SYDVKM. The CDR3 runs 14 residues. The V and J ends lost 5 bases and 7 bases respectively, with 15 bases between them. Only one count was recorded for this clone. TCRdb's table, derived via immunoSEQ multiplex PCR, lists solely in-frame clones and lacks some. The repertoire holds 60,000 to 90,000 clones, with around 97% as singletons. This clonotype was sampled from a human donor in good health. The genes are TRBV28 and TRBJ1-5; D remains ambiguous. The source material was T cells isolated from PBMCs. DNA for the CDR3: TGTGCCAGCAGTCCCCCGGGGTCTGGGCAGCCCCAGCATTTT. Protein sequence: CASSPPGSGQPQHF.